These T cell receptor beta chains were read from a single sample in a study of shared clonotypes between healthy human individuals. Libraries were prepared by immunoSEQ multiplex PCR; TCRdb keeps only in-frame clonotypes and omits some of them. The sample shows more than 900,000 clones, around 78% of them seen only once. Sequenced material: memory CD4+ T cells from PBMCs. The receptors shown here come from a man in his late teens or twenties in good health. Some clones in this sample may be carry-over from other donors' samples. Both conserved end residues are part of each CDR3. The D gene is left open where the match is weak. Size tells how often a clone was seen (once, few, many) or the class of an expanded clone, and some rows leave it out.

v_gene	d_gene	j_gene	len	abundance	CDR3aa	CDR3nt
TRBV6-5	.	TRBJ1-2	13	few	CASSDGQAYGYTF	TGTGCCAGCAGCGACGGGCAGGCCTATGGCTACACCTTC
TRBV9	TRBD1	TRBJ1-2	15	.	CASSLRPGQGDGYTF	TGTGCCAGCAGCCTCCGACCGGGACAGGGTGACGGCTACACCTTC
TRBV7-3	.	TRBJ1-1	15	.	CASSLMDLLNTEAFF	TGTGCCAGCAGCTTAATGGACCTCCTGAACACTGAAGCTTTCTTT
TRBV7-3	TRBD1	TRBJ2-1	15	once	CASSSGTGGYNEQFF	TGTGCCAGCAGCTCCGGGACAGGGGGCTACAATGAGCAGTTCTTC
TRBV10-3	TRBD1	TRBJ2-1	13	.	CATGTGRYNEQFF	TGTGCCACCGGGACAGGGAGGTACAATGAGCAGTTCTTC
TRBV7-9	TRBD2	TRBJ2-1	13	.	CASSMGTSGRKFF	TGTGCCAGCAGCATGGGGACTAGCGGGAGAAAGTTCTTC
TRBV15	.	TRBJ2-7	14	.	CATSREAGSYEQYF	TGTGCCACCAGCAGAGAGGCCGGGTCCTACGAGCAGTACTTC
TRBV11-2	.	TRBJ1-2	13	.	CASSPGGVGGYTF	TGTGCCAGCAGCCCGGGGGGGGTAGGCGGCTACACCTTC
TRBV14	.	TRBJ2-7	17	once	CASSQALRDGSSYEQYF	TGTGCCAGCAGCCAGGCGTTACGGGACGGGAGCTCCTACGAGCAGTACTTC
TRBV2	.	TRBJ1-1	13	once	CASSVQGNTEAFF	TGTGCCAGCAGTGTTCAGGGGAACACTGAAGCTTTCTTT
TRBV9	.	TRBJ2-3	16	once	CASSQREGSSTDTQYF	TGTGCCAGCAGCCAGAGGGAAGGGAGTAGCACAGATACGCAGTATTTT
TRBV11-1	.	TRBJ2-3	14	few	CASSFWISGDTQYF	TGTGCCAGCAGCTTCTGGATCTCGGGAGATACGCAGTATTTT
TRBV5-1	TRBD1	TRBJ2-2	16	.	CASSYDRGPDTGELFF	TGCGCCAGCAGCTATGACAGGGGGCCGGATACCGGGGAGCTGTTTTTT
TRBV5-5	.	TRBJ1-2	20	few	CASSFTPTSPIERYLHGYTF	TGTGCCAGCAGCTTTACCCCCACCTCACCGATAGAGCGATATTTGCATGGCTACACCTTC
TRBV5-1	.	TRBJ2-2	11	.	CASSRAGELFF	TGCGCCAGCAGTAGGGCCGGGGAGCTGTTTTTT
TRBV5-1	.	TRBJ1-3	14	.	CASSHPGPGNTIYF	TGCGCCAGCAGCCACCCAGGGCCTGGAAACACCATATATTTT
TRBV18	.	TRBJ1-1	13	.	CASSIRTDTEAFF	TGTGCCAGCTCAATTCGGACAGACACTGAAGCTTTCTTT
TRBV19	.	TRBJ2-7	15	once	CASSIAPGSSYEQYF	TGTGCCAGTAGTATCGCGCCAGGCAGCTCCTACGAGCAGTACTTC
TRBV27	.	TRBJ2-5	14	.	CASSPQGARETQYF	TGTGCCAGCAGTCCGCAGGGTGCGCGTGAGACCCAGTACTTC
TRBV29-1	.	TRBJ1-3	12	.	CSVETGSNTIYF	TGCAGCGTTGAGACAGGCTCAAACACCATATATTTT
TRBV11-2	TRBD2	TRBJ2-1	14	once	CASGKTSLGNEQFF	TGTGCCAGCGGAAAGACTAGCCTAGGGAATGAGCAGTTCTTC
TRBV30	.	TRBJ2-7	13	.	CAWSVSLPYEQYF	TGTGCCTGGAGTGTAAGTCTCCCCTACGAGCAGTACTTC
TRBV29-1	.	TRBJ2-5	14	.	CSTSREAGRETQYF	TGCAGCACCTCGAGGGAGGCGGGTAGAGAGACCCAGTACTTC
TRBV10-3	TRBD1	TRBJ1-1	13	.	CAILQGVNTEAFF	TGTGCCATCTTACAGGGGGTGAACACTGAAGCTTTCTTT
TRBV29-1	TRBD2	TRBJ2-3	15	.	CSVAGAGGHGDTQYF	TGCAGCGTGGCTGGGGCGGGAGGCCATGGGGATACGCAGTATTTT
TRBV18	.	TRBJ1-2	17	.	CASSPVEGRRAPYGYTF	TGTGCCAGCTCACCCGTGGAGGGAAGGAGGGCTCCCTATGGCTACACCTTC
TRBV9	TRBD1	TRBJ1-2	17	.	CASSGEDRGIGDYGYTF	TGTGCCAGCAGCGGAGAGGACAGGGGCATAGGAGACTATGGCTACACCTTC
TRBV20-1	.	TRBJ2-5	11	.	CSANEGVGQYF	TGCAGTGCTAATGAGGGGGTGGGCCAGTACTTC
TRBV25-1	TRBD1	TRBJ2-7	14	.	CASAGTGGTYEQYF	TGTGCCAGCGCTGGGACAGGGGGAACCTACGAGCAGTACTTC
TRBV15	.	TRBJ2-5	15	once	CATSREPRPPKTQYF	TGTGCCACCAGCAGAGAACCCCGTCCTCCGAAGACCCAGTACTTC
TRBV4-3	.	TRBJ1-4	13	.	CASSQQHKEKLFF	TGCGCCAGCAGCCAACAGCATAAGGAAAAACTGTTTTTT
TRBV6-1	TRBD2	TRBJ2-3	14	.	CASRREGSTDTQYF	TGTGCCAGCAGACGGGAGGGTAGCACAGATACGCAGTATTTT
TRBV5-1	.	TRBJ2-7	13	.	CASSSDRSYEQYF	TGCGCCAGCAGCTCGGATCGATCCTACGAGCAGTACTTC
TRBV7-8	TRBD1	TRBJ1-3	15	.	CASSSTGGTGNTIYF	TGTGCCAGCAGCTCGACAGGGGGAACTGGAAACACCATATATTTT
TRBV6-1	TRBD1	TRBJ2-7	13	.	CASTWDRGLEQYF	TGTGCCAGCACCTGGGACAGGGGGCTCGAGCAGTACTTC
TRBV6-4	.	TRBJ2-5	13	.	CASNGRIQETQYF	TGTGCCAGCAATGGACGGATCCAAGAGACCCAGTACTTC
TRBV30	.	TRBJ1-2	13	many	CAWSVFGSGGYTF	TGTGCCTGGAGTGTTTTCGGATCGGGCGGCTACACCTTC
TRBV2	.	TRBJ1-5	13	.	CASTEVRDQPQHF	TGTGCCAGCACGGAGGTAAGGGATCAGCCCCAGCATTTT
TRBV7-2	.	TRBJ1-1	14	.	CASSLGEGYAEAFF	TGTGCCAGCAGCTTGGGGGAGGGGTATGCTGAAGCTTTCTTT
TRBV28	TRBD2	TRBJ2-5	14	.	CASSFSGAGGTQYF	TGTGCCAGCAGTTTTTCCGGCGCGGGGGGGACCCAGTACTTC
TRBV30	.	TRBJ2-6	14	.	CAWSKASGANVLTF	TGTGCCTGGAGTAAGGCCTCTGGGGCCAACGTCCTGACTTTC
TRBV7-3	TRBD2	TRBJ2-1	16	.	CASSLNSGVVYNEQFF	TGTGCCAGCAGCTTAAATAGCGGGGTAGTCTACAATGAGCAGTTCTTC
TRBV27	TRBD2	TRBJ2-7	10	.	CASSRTRLHF	TGTGCCAGCAGTCGGACTAGGTTGCACTTC
TRBV2	TRBD2	TRBJ2-3	14	.	CASGAGLPTDTQYF	TGTGCCAGCGGGGCGGGACTACCCACAGATACGCAGTATTTT
TRBV19	.	TRBJ1-5	17	.	CASSILMGRTNNQPQHF	TGTGCCAGTAGTATTTTAATGGGACGGACCAACAATCAGCCCCAGCATTTT
TRBV13	.	TRBJ1-2	14	.	CASSLKVPTEGYTF	TGTGCCAGCAGCTTAAAAGTACCGACTGAAGGCTACACCTTC
TRBV10-2	TRBD2	TRBJ2-3	17	.	CASSEFSGGGRTDTQYF	TGCGCCAGCAGTGAGTTCTCGGGGGGTGGGCGCACAGATACGCAGTATTTT
TRBV11-3	TRBD1	TRBJ2-2	15	.	CASSPRTGSAGELFF	TGTGCCAGCAGCCCAAGGACAGGGTCGGCCGGGGAGCTGTTTTTT
TRBV23-1	.	TRBJ2-4	16	few	CASISQGTLAKNIQYF	TGCGCCAGCATTTCACAGGGTACACTGGCCAAAAACATTCAGTACTTC
TRBV5-6	.	TRBJ2-7	11	once	CASSSFYEQYF	TGTGCCAGCAGCAGCTTCTACGAGCAGTACTTC
TRBV6-1	TRBD1	TRBJ1-1	14	.	CASSVGTGGTEAFF	TGTGCCAGCAGTGTTGGGACAGGGGGCACTGAAGCTTTCTTT
TRBV6-7	TRBD2	TRBJ2-3	18	few	CASSYDGSGRAGIDTQYF	TGTGCCAGCAGTTACGATGGTAGCGGGAGGGCCGGGATAGATACGCAGTATTTT
TRBV7-6	.	TRBJ2-1	15	few	CASSRSTPNYNEQFF	TGTGCCAGCTCCAGGAGCACCCCTAACTACAATGAGCAGTTCTTC